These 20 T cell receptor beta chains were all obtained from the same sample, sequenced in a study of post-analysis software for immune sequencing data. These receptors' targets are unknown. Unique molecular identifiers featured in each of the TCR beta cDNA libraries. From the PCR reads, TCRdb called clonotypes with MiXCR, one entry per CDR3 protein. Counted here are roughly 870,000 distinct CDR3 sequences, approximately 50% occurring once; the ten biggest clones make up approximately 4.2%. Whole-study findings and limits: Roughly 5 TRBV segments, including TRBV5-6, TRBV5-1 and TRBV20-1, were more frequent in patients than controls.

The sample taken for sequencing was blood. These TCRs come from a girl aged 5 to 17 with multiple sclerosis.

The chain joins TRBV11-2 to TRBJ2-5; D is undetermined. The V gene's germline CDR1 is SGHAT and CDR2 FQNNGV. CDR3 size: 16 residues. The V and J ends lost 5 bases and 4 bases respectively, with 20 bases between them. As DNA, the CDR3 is TGTGCCAGCAGCCCCGCCATCCTCGGGTCGGGAGAGACCCAGTACTTC. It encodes CASSPAILGSGETQYF. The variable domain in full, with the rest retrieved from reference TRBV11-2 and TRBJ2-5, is EAGVAQSPRYKIIEKRQSVAFWCNPISGHATLYWYQQILGQGPKLLIQFQNNGVVDDSQLPKDRFSAERLKGVDSTLKIQPAKLEDSAVYLCASSPAILGSGETQYFGPGTRLLVL.

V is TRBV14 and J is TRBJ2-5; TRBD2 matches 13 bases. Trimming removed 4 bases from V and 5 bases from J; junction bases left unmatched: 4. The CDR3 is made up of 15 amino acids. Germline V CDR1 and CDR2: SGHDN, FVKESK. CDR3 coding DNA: TGTGCCAGCAGCCGGACTAGCGGGAGTTTCGAGACCCAGTACTTC. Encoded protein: CASSRTSGSFETQYF.

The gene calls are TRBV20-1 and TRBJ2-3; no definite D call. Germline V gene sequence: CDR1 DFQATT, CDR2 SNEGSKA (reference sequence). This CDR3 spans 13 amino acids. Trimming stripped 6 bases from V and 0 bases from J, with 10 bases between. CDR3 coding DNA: TGCAGTGCCCCCCAACGCAGCACAGATACGCAGTATTTT. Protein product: CSAPQRSTDTQYF.

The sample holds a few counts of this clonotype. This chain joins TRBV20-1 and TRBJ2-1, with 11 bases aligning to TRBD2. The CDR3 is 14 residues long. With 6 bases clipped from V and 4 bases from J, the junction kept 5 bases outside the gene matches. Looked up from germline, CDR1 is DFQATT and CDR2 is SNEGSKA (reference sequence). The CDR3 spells CSAARLAGYNEQFF. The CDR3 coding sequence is TGCAGTGCCGCCCGACTAGCGGGATACAATGAGCAGTTCTTC.

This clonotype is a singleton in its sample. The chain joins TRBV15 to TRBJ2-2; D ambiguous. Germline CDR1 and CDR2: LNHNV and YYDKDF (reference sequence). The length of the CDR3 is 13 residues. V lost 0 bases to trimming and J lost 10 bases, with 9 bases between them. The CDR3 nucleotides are TGTGCCACCAGCAGAGATTTCGCCGAGGAGCTGTTTTTT. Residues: CATSRDFAEELFF.

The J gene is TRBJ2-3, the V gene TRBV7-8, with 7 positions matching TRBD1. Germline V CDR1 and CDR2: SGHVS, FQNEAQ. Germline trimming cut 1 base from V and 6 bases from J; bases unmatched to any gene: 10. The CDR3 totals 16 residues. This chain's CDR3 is CASSLVPGQIRDTQYF. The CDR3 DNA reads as TGTGCCAGCAGCTTAGTTCCGGGACAGATACGGGATACGCAGTATTTT.

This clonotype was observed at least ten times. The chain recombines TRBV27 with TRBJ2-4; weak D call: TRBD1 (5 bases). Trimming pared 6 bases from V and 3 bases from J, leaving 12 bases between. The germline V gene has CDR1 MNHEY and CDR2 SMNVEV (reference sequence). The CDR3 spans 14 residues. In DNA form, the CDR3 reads TGTGCCAGCAGCACCCCAGGGTTCAAAAACATTCAGTACTTC. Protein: CASSTPGFKNIQYF.

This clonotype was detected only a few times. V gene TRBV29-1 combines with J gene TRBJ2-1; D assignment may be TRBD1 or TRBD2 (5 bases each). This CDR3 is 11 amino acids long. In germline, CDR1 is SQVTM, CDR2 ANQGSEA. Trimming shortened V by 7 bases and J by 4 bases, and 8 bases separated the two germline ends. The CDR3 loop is CSGGRYNEQFF. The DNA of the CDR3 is TGCAGCGGGGGACGGTACAATGAGCAGTTCTTC.

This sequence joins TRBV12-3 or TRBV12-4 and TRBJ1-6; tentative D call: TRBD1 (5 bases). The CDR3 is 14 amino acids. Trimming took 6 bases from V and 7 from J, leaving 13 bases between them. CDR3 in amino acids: CASSPGRGNSPLHF. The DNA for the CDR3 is TGTGCCAGCAGCCCGGGACGGGGGAATTCACCCCTCCACTTT.

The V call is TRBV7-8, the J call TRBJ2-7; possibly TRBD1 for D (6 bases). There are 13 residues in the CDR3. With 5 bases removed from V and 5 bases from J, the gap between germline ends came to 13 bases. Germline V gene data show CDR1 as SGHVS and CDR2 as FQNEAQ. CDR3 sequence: CASSNTGSHEQYF. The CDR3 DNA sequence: TGTGCCAGCAGCAATACAGGGTCCCACGAGCAGTACTTC.

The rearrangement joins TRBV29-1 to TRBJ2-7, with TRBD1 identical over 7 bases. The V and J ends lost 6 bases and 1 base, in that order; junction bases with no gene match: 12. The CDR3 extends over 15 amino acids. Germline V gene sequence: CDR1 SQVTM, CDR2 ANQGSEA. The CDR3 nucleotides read TGCAGCGTCGCCACCGGGACAGTGGCTTCCTACGAGCAGTACTTC. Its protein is CSVATGTVASYEQYF.

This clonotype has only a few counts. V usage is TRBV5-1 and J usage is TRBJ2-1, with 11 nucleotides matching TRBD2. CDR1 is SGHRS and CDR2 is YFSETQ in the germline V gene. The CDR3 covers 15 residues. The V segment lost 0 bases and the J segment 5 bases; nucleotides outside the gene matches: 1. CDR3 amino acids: CASSLASGRHNEQFF. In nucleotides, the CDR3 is TGCGCCAGCAGCTTGGCTAGCGGGAGGCACAATGAGCAGTTCTTC. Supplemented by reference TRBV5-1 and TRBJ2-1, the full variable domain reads KAGVTQTPRYLIKTRGQQVTLSCSPISGHRSVSWYQQTPGQGLQFLFEYFSETQRNKGNFPGRFSGRQFSNSRSEMNVSTLELGDSALYLCASSLASGRHNEQFFGPGTRLTVL.

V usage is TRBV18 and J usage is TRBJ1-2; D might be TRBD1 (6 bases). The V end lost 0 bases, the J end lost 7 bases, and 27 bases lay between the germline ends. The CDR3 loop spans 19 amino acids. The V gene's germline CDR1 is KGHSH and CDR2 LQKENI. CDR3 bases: TGTGCCAGCTCACCACCGACCCGGACAGCCTTTAGTGTTGGTGTTGGCTACACCTTC. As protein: CASSPPTRTAFSVGVGYTF.

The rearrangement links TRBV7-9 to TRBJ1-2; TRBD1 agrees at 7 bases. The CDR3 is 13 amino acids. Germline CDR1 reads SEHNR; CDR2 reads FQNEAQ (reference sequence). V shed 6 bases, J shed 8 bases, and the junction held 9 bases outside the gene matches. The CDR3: CASRITGARGYTF. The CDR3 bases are TGTGCCAGCAGAATTACAGGGGCCCGGGGCTACACCTTC.

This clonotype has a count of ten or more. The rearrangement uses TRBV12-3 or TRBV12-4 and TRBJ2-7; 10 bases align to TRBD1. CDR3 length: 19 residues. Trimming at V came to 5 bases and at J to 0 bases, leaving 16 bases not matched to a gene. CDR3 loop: CASSPNGTGARITSYEQYF. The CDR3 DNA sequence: TGTGCCAGCAGTCCGAACGGGACAGGGGCTAGAATAACCTCCTACGAGCAGTACTTC.

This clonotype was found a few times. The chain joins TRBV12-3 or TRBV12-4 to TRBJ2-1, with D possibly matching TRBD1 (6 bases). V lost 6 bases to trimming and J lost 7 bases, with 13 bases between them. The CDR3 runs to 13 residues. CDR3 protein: CASRGGDGNEQFF. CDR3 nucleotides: TGTGCCAGCAGAGGGGGAGATGGGAATGAGCAGTTCTTC.

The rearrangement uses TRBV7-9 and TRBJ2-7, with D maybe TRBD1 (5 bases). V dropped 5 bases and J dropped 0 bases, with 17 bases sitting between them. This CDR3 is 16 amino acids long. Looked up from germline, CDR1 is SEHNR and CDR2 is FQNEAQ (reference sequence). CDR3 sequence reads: CASSPTGQLSSYEQYF. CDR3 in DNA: TGTGCCAGCAGCCCAACCGGACAACTGAGCTCCTACGAGCAGTACTTC.

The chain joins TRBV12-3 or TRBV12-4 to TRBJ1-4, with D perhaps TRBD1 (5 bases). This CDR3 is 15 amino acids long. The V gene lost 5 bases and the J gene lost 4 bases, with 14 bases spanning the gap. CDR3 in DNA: TGTGCCAGCAGTCTTTGGGGGAGGCTTAATGAAAAACTGTTTTTT. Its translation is CASSLWGRLNEKLFF.

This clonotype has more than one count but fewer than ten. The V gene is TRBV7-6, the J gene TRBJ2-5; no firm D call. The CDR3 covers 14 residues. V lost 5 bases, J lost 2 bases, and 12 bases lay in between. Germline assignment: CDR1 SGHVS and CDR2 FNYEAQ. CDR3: CASSLGRQQETQYF. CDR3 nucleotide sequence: TGTGCCAGCAGCCTCGGGCGGCAGCAAGAGACCCAGTACTTC.

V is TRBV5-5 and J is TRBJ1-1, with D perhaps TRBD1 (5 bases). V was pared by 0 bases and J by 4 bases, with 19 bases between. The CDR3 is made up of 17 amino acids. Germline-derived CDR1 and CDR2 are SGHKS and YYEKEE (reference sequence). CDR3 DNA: TGTGCCAGCAGCTTGGGCTCCGGGGCTTTCCGACTCACTGAAGCTTTCTTT. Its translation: CASSLGSGAFRLTEAFF.